The present TCR beta chain was sequenced within a study of neoadjuvant nivolumab and ipilimumab in lung cancer. Findings of the study overall: Compared with tumor-adjacent uninvolved lung, resected tumors showed greater richness and clonality. From pretherapy to surgery, tumor richness and clonality rose with dual therapy. Pretherapy blood TCR richness correlated positively with resected tumor richness.

In regard to this clone: Its target is not known.

Profiled with immunoSEQ multiplex PCR; TCRdb holds only in-frame clones, not every one. This sample has more than 25,000 clones, with around 76% found just once. The source is an adult with non-small cell lung cancer. This sample comprised tumor tissue, obtained after neoadjuvant nivolumab, alone or with ipilimumab, at or shortly before surgery.

The CDR3 coding sequence is TGTGCCTGGAGTGGCCCCGGGACAGGGAATCAGCCCCAGCATTTT. Translating gives CAWSGPGTGNQPQHF. The rearrangement uses TRBV30 and TRBJ1-5; 9 bases line up with TRBD1. CDR1 is GTSNPN and CDR2 is SVGIG in the germline V gene (reference sequence). J lost 4 bases, V lost 1 base, and 5 bases had no gene match. This CDR3 is built from 15 residues.